This T cell receptor (beta chain) was identified in a study of blood T cell repertoires in COVID-19. Study overall: Acute-phase and convalescent COVID-19 samples originated in the United States, Italy and Spain.

Germline CDR1 and CDR2: MNHEY and SMNVEV (reference sequence). V lost 5 bases to trimming and J lost 4 bases; unmatched junction nucleotides: 17. CDR3 size: 18 residues. The sample holds one count of this clone. Only in-frame clones appear in the TCRdb table, and some are missing; sequencing was by immunoSEQ multiplex PCR. In the table there are about 28,000 clones, roughly 80% of which are singletons. The chain recombines TRBV27 with TRBJ1-3; 7 nucleotides line up with TRBD1. The source of this sequence is a woman aged 60 to 75 with acute or convalescent COVID-19. Sequenced sample: peripheral blood. CDR3 nucleotide sequence: TGTGCCAGCAGTCCTACCAGAGGGGGCCGGGAATCAGGAAACACCATATATTTT. The encoded protein is CASSPTRGGRESGNTIYF.